This T cell receptor (beta chain) was captured in a study of metastatic and nonmetastatic thyroid tumors. The overall study: Repertoires of blood and of tissue (tumor or nodule) from malignant and benign thyroid patients were compared.

Notes on the study in general: Patients with malignant thyroid tumors reportedly had significantly higher TCR beta diversity than those with benign nodules, in blood and tumor.

No patient received treatment before thyroid surgery. As handled by the study authors: Construction of a distant-metastasis classifier for papillary thyroid cancer relied on CDR3 differences across clinicopathological groups. TCRdb reanalyzed the PCR reads with MiXCR. For this entry, the V and J calls and clone size follow TCRdb and not the study's own pipeline. The sample records about 16,000 clones, roughly a quarter being singletons. Comment on this clone: The antigen is unknown.

This sequence originates from a male donor with papillary thyroid cancer or a benign thyroid nodule (not recorded which). Some clones in this sample may be carry-over from other donors' samples. Sequenced input: tumor tissue.

For the CDR3, the DNA is TGTGCCAGCAGCTTACCAGTATGCACCGGGGAGCTGTTTTTT. Amino acids: CASSLPVCTGELFF. This chain links TRBV13 with TRBJ2-2; D unresolved. The germline CDR1 and CDR2 sequences are PRHDT and FYEKMQ (reference sequence). The CDR3 has 14 amino acids. Trimming removed 2 bases at V and 4 bases at J, with 8 bases between.